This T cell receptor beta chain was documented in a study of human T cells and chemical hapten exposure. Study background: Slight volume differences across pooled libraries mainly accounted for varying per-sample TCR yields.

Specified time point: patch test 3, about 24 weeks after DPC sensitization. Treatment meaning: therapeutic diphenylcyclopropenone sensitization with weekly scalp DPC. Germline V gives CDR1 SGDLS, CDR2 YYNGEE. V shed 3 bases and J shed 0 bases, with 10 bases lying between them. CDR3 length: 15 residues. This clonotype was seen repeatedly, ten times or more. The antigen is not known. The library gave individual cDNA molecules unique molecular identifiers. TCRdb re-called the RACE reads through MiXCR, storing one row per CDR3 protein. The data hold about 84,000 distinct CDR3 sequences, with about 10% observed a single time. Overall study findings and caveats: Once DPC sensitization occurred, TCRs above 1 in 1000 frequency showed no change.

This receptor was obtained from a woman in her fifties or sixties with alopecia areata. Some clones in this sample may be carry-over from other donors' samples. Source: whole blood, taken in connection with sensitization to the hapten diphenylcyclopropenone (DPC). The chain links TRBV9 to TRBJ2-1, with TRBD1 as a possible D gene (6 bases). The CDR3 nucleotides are TGTGCCAGCAGCGAGGACAGTCTCTCCTACAATGAGCAGTTCTTC. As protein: CASSEDSLSYNEQFF.